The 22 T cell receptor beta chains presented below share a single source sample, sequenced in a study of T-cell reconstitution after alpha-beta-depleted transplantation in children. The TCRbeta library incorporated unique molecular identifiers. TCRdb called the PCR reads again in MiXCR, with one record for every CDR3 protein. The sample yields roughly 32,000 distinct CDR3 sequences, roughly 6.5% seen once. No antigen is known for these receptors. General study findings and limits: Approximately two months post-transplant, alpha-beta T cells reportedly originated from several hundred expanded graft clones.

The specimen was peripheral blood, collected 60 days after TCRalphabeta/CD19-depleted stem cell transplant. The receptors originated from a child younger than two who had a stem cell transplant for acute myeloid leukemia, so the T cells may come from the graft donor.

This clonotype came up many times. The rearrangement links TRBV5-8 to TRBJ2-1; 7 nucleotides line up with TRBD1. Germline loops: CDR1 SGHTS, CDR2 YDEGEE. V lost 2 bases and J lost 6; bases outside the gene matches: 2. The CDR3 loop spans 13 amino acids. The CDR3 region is CASSLGGPNEQFF. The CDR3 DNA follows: TGTGCCAGCAGCTTAGGGGGCCCCAATGAGCAGTTCTTC.

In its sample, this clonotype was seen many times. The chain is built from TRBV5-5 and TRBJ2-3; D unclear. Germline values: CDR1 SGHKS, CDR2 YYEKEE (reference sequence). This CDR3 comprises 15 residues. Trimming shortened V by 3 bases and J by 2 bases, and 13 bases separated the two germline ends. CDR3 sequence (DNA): TGTGCCAGCAGCTCCGAAGCTATAACCACAGATACGCAGTATTTT. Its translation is CASSSEAITTDTQYF.

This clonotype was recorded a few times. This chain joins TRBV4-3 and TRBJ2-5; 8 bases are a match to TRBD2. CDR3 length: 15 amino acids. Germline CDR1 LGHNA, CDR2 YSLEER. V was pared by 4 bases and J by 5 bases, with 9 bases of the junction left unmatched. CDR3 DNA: TGCGCCAGCAGCCGGTCAGCGGGAGCCGGGGAGACCCAGTACTTC. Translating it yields CASSRSAGAGETQYF.

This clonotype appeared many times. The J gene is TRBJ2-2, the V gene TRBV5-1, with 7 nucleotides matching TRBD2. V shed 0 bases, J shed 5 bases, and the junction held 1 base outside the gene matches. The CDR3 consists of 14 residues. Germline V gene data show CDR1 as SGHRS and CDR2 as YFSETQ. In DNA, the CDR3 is TGCGCCAGCAGCTTGGGACTAGCTACCGGGGAGCTGTTTTTT. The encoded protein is CASSLGLATGELFF.

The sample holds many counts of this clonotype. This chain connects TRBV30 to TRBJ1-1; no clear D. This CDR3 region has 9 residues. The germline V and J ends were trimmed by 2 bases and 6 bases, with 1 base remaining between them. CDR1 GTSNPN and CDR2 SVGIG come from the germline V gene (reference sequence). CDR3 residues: CAWSPEAFF. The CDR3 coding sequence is TGTGCCTGGAGTCCTGAAGCTTTCTTT.

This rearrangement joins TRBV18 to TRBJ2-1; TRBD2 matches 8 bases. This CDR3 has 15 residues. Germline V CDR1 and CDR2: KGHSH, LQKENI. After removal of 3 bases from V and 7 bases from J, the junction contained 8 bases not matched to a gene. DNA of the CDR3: TGTGCCAGCTCACCCGGACTAGCTCTAAAGAATGAGCAGTTCTTC. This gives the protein CASSPGLALKNEQFF.

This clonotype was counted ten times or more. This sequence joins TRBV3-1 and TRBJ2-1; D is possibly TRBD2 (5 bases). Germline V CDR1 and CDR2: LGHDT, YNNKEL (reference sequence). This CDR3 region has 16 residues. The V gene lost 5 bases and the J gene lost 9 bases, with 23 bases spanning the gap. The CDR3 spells CASSGEAIGRIGEQFF. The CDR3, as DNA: TGTGCCAGCAGCGGGGAAGCGATTGGGAGAATCGGTGAGCAGTTCTTC.

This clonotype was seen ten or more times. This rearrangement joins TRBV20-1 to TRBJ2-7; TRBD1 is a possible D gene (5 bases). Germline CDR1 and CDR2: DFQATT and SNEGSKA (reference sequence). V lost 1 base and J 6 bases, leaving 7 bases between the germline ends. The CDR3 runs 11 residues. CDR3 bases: TGCAGTGCTAGAGTAGGGGCCGAGCAGTACTTC. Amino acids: CSARVGAEQYF.

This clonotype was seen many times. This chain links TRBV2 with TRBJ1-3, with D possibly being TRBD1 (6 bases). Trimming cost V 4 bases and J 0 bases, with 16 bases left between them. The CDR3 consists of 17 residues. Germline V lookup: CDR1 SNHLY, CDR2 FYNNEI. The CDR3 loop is CASSAPHGTLSGNTIYF. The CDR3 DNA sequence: TGTGCCAGCAGTGCGCCGCACGGGACACTCTCTGGAAACACCATATATTTT.

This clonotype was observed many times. The CDR3 reads CASRQGSNEQFF. The CDR3 coding sequence is TGTGCCAGCAGGCAGGGTAGCAATGAGCAGTTCTTC. The chain is built from TRBV28 and TRBJ2-1; a weak D match, TRBD1 (5 bases). Trimming shortened V by 6 bases and J by 6 bases, and 9 bases separated the two germline ends. The germline CDR1 and CDR2 sequences are MDHEN and SYDVKM. CDR3 size: 12 residues.

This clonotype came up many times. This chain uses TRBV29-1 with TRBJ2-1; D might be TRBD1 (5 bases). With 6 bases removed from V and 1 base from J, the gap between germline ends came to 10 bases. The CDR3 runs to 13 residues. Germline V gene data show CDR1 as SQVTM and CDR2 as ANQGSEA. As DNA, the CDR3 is TGCAGCGTCCGGACACCATCCTACAATGAGCAGTTCTTC. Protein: CSVRTPSYNEQFF.

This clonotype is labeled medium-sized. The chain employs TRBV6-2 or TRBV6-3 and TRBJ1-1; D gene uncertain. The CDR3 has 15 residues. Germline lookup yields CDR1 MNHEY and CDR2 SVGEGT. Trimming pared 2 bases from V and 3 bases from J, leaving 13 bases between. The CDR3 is CASSYGVLEHTEAFF. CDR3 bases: TGTGCCAGCAGTTACGGGGTCCTTGAGCACACTGAAGCTTTCTTT.

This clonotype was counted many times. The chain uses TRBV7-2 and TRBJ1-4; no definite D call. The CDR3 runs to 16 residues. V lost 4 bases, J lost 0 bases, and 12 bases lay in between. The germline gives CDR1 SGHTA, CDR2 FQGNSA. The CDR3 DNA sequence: TGTGCCAGCAGCTCAACGTCTACGGCAACTAATGAAAAACTGTTTTTT. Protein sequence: CASSSTSTATNEKLFF.

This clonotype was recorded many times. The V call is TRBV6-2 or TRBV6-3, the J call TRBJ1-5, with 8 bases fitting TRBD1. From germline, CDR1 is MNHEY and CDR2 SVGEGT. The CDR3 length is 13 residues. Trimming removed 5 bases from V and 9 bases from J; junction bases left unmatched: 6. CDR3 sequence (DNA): TGTGCCAGCAGTCCCCAGGGGGCTCGGCCCCAGCATTTT. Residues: CASSPQGARPQHF.

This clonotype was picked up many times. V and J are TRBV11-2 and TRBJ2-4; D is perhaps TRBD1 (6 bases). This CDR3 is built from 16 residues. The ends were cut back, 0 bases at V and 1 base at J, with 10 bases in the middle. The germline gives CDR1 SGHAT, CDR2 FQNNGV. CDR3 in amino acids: CASSLEWGPAKNIQYF. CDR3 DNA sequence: TGTGCCAGCAGCTTAGAATGGGGGCCGGCCAAAAACATTCAGTACTTC.

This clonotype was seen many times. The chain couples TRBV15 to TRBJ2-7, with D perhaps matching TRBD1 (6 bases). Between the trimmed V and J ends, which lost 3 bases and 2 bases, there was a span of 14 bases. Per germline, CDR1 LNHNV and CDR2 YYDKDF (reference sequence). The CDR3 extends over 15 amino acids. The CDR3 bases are TGTGCCACCAGCAGTCACAGGGTTGGCACCTACGAGCAGTACTTC. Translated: CATSSHRVGTYEQYF.

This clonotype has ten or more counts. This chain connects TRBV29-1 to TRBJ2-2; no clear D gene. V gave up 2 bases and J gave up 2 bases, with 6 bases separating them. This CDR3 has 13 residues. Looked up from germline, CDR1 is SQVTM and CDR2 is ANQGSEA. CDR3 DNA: TGCAGCGTTGAACAGTTCAACACCGGGGAGCTGTTTTTT. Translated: CSVEQFNTGELFF.

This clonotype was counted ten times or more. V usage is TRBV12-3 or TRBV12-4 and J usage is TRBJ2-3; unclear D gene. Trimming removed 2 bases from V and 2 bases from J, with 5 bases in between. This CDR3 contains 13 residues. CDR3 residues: CASSLSYTDTQYF. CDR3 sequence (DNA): TGTGCCAGCAGTTTATCCTACACAGATACGCAGTATTTT.

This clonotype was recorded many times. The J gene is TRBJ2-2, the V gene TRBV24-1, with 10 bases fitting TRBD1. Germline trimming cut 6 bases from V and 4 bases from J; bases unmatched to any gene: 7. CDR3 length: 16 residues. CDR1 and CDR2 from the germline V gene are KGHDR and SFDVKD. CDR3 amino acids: CATSRSGTGVTGELFF. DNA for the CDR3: TGTGCCACCAGTCGATCCGGGACAGGGGTCACCGGGGAGCTGTTTTTT.

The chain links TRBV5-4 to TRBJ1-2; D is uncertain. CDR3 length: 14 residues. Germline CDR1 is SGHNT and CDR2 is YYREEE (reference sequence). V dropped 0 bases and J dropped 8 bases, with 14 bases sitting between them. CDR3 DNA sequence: TGTGCCAGCAGCTTGGCCGCGATGGGGAACGGCTACACCTTC. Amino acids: CASSLAAMGNGYTF.

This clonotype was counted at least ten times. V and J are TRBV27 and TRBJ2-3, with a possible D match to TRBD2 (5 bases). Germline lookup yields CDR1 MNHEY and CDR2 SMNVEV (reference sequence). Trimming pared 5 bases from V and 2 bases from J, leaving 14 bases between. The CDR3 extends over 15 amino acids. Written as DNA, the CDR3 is TGTGCCAGCAGTGCCCAAGCGAGGGACACAGATACGCAGTATTTT. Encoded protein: CASSAQARDTDTQYF.

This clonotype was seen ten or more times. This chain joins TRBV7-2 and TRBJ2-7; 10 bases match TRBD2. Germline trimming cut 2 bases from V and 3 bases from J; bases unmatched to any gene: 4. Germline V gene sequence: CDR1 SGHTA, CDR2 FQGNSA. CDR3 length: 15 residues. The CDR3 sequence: CASSLISGGDYEQYF. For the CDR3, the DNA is TGTGCCAGCAGCTTAATCAGCGGGGGGGACTACGAGCAGTACTTC.